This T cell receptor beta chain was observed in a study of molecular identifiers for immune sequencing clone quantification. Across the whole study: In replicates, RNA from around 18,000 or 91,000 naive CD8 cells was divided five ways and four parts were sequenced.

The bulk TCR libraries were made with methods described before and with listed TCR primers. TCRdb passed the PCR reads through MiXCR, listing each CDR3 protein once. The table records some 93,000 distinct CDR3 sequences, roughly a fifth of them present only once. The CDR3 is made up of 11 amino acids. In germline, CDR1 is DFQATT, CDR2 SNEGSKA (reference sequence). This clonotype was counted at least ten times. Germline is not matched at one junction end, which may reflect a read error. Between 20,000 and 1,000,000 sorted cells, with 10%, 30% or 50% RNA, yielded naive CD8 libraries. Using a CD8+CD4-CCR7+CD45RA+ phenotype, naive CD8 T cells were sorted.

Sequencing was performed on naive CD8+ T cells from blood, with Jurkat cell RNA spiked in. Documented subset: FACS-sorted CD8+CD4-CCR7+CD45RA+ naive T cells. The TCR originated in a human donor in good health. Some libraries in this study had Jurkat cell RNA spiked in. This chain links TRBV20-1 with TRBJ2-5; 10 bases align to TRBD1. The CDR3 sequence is CSARDLGQGHF. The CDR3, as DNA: TGCAGTGCTAGAGATCTGGGACAGGGGCACTTC.